The 15 T cell receptor beta chains reported below all come from one sample, sequenced in a study of monozygotic twins with inflammatory bowel disease. TCRdb re-called the 5' RACE reads, yielding one record per CDR3 amino acid sequence without DNA. The sample includes around 230,000 distinct CDR3 sequences. What was sequenced was blood. These receptors all come from a human donor with ulcerative colitis or Crohn's disease, or a healthy co-twin of an affected twin (not recorded which).

The chain links TRBV12-3 or TRBV12-4 to TRBJ1-1. This CDR3 is built from 12 residues. The CDR3 sequence is CASTRGNTEAFF.

The chain recombines TRBV7-3 with TRBJ2-3; TCRdb selects TRBD2, and the lack of DNA leaves this call unchecked. The CDR3 has 13 amino acids. Germline assignment: CDR1 SGHTA and CDR2 FQGTGA. The CDR3 spells CASGEGATDTQYF.

The chain uses TRBV5-1 and TRBJ2-7; checking the TCRdb D call of TRBD1 is not possible without DNA. The CDR3 length is 16 residues. The germline V gene has CDR1 SGHRS and CDR2 YFSETQ. The chain's CDR3 is CAREQEDRGVGYEQYF.

The chain joins TRBV29-1 to TRBJ1-1. In germline, CDR1 is SQVTM, CDR2 ANQGSEA. The CDR3 runs 12 residues. CDR3 loop: CSVDRGYTEAFF.

The rearrangement uses TRBV20-1 and TRBJ2-3. Looked up from germline, CDR1 is DFQATT and CDR2 is SNEGSKA (reference sequence). The CDR3 spans 12 residues. The CDR3 reads CSAVVAGDTQYF.

The chain is built from TRBV12-3 or TRBV12-4 and TRBJ2-5; TCRdb's assignment of TRBD1 cannot be checked, as there is no DNA. CDR3 length: 15 amino acids. Here the CDR3 reads CASSPQWTGGETQYF.

The V and J genes are TRBV4-1 and TRBJ1-4. The CDR3 covers 16 residues. The V gene's germline CDR1 is MGHRA and CDR2 YSYEKL. The CDR3 spells CASSPLGIQKNEKLFF.

The V gene is TRBV13, the J gene TRBJ2-2; TCRdb returns TRBD2, unconfirmable since there is no DNA. Germline assignment: CDR1 PRHDT and CDR2 FYEKMQ (reference sequence). The CDR3 loop spans 15 amino acids. The CDR3: CASSGGSGDTGELFF.

V usage is TRBV20-1 and J usage is TRBJ1-3. This CDR3 has 13 residues. The germline V gene has CDR1 DFQATT and CDR2 SNEGSKA (reference sequence). The CDR3 protein is CSAEGGLGDTIYF.

V and J are TRBV5-6 and TRBJ1-1; checking the TCRdb D call of TRBD1 is not possible without DNA. The germline gives CDR1 SGHDT, CDR2 YYEEEE. The CDR3 spans 15 residues. The CDR3 here is CASSFKGGMNTEAFF.

The chain is built from TRBV7-8 and TRBJ2-7; the D call of TRBD1 rests on TCRdb alone, since no DNA is present to check it. The germline gives CDR1 SGHVS, CDR2 FQNEAQ. This CDR3 has 16 amino acids. This chain's CDR3 is CASSLDAAGGIYEQYF.

This sequence joins TRBV12-3 or TRBV12-4 and TRBJ2-1; TCRdb selects TRBD2, and the lack of DNA leaves this call unchecked. This CDR3 is built from 14 residues. The CDR3 sequence: CASSEVSGYNEQFF.

The chain combines TRBV5-1 with TRBJ1-4. Looked up from germline, CDR1 is SGHRS and CDR2 is YFSETQ. The CDR3 runs 13 residues. The CDR3 spells CASSLSENEKLFF. The full variable domain, with the rest looked up from reference TRBV5-1 and TRBJ1-4, is KAGVTQTPRYLIKTRGQQVTLSCSPISGHRSVSWYQQTPGQGLQFLFEYFSETQRNKGNFPGRFSGRQFSNSRSEMNVSTLELGDSALYLCASSLSENEKLFFGSGTQLSVL.

The rearrangement uses TRBV12-3 or TRBV12-4 and TRBJ1-2; the TCRdb D gene call, TRBD1, has no DNA to confirm it. This CDR3 has 15 amino acids. The CDR3 region is CASSGRQGEASGYTF.

The V gene is TRBV5-1, the J gene TRBJ1-1. Germline values: CDR1 SGHRS, CDR2 YFSETQ. This CDR3 spans 14 amino acids. This CDR3 reads CASSLNTVNTEAFF.